This T cell receptor beta chain was documented in a study of Graves' ophthalmopathy and Graves' hyperthyroidism. This clonotype was observed a few times. RNA transcripts served as template for amplifying TCR beta CDR3 sequences. First-round RT-PCR employed HTBI primers, with a second-round multiplex PCR after it. One entry per CDR3 protein, called by TCRdb with MiXCR from the multiplex PCR reads. The sample gives about 39,000 distinct CDR3 sequences, approximately 53% of which show up once; about 28% is in the top ten. Excluded were patients with other autoimmune diseases, uncontrolled infections, pregnancy or lactation. The diagnosis was founded upon clinical symptoms, serum thyroxine, TRAb, thyroid ultrasound and orbital computed tomography. This sequence was found in an adult woman with stable Graves' hyperthyroidism. Sample: peripheral blood.

CDR3 DNA: TGTGCCAGTAGTTCGGGACAGGGGAATCAGCCCCAGCATTTT. Residues: CASSSGQGNQPQHF. The chain recombines TRBV19 with TRBJ1-5, with 10 positions matching TRBD1. V lost 5 bases, J lost 4 bases, and 2 bases stayed unmatched. CDR1 is LNHDA, CDR2 SQIVND, per germline (reference sequence). CDR3 length equals 14 residues.